The clone carrying this T cell receptor (beta chain) has only a few counts. The antigen remains unidentified. The data were taken from a study of T cells in Graves' hyperthyroidism and ophthalmopathy. Overall study findings and caveats: A model of 13 V-J features distinguished ophthalmopathy from stable hyperthyroidism.

V lost 4 bases and J 4 bases, leaving 11 bases between the germline ends. Germline-derived CDR1 and CDR2 are MGHRA and YSYEKL. This CDR3 is 14 amino acids long. Researchers amplified the TCR beta CDR3 regions from RNA transcripts. Initially, a first-round RT-PCR of the TCR CDR3 employed the HTBI primer set. TCRdb analysed the multiplex PCR reads with MiXCR anew, one entry per CDR3 protein. This sample has more than 300,000 distinct CDR3 sequences; about a sixth occur once, and the top ten carry around a third. The V and J genes are TRBV4-1 and TRBJ2-1, with D possibly being TRBD1 (6 bases). Sequenced sample: blood. The receptor's source is a woman aged 25 to 45 with Graves' hyperthyroidism that later progressed to Graves' ophthalmopathy. The CDR3 spells CASSRSTGYNEQFF. The CDR3 DNA reads TGCGCCAGCAGCCGGTCGACAGGTTACAATGAGCAGTTCTTC.